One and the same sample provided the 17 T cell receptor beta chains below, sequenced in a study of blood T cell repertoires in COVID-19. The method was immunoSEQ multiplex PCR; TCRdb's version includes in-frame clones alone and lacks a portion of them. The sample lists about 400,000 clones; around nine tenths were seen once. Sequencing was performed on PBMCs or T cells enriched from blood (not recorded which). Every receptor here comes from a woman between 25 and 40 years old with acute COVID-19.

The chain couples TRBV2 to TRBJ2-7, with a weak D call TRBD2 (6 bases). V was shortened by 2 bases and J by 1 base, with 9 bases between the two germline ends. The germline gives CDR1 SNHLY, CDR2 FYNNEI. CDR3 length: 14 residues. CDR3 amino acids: CASSEPAGSYEQYF. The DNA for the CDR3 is TGTGCCAGCAGTGAACCGGCGGGGTCCTACGAGCAGTACTTC.

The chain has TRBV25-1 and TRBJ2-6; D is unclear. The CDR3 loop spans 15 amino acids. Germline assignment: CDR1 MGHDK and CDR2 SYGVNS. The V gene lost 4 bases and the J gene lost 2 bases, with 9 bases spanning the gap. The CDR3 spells CASSGVPTGANVLTF. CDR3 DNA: TGTGCCAGCAGTGGTGTCCCAACTGGGGCCAACGTCCTGACTTTC.

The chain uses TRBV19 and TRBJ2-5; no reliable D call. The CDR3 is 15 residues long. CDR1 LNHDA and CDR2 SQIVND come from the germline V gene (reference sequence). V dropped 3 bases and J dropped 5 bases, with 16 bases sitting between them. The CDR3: CASSISSRPSETQYF. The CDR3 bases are TGTGCCAGTAGTATCAGTAGCAGACCGTCGGAGACCCAGTACTTC. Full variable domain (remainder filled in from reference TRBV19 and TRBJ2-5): DGGITQSPKYLFRKEGQNVTLSCEQNLNHDAMYWYRQDPGQGLRLIYYSQIVNDFQKGDIAEGYSVSREKKESFPLTVTSAQKNPTAFYLCASSISSRPSETQYFGPGTRLLVL.

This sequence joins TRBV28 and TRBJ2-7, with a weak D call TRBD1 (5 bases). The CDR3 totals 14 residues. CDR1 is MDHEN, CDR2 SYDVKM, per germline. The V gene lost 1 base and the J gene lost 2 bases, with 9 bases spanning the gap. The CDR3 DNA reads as TGTGCCAGCAGTTTATTCCAGGGTACCTACGAGCAGTACTTC. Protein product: CASSLFQGTYEQYF.

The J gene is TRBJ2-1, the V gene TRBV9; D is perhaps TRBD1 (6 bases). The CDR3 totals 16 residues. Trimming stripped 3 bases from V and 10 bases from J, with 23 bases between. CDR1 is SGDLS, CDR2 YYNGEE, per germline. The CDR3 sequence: CASSGAGDIILREQFF. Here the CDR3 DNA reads TGTGCCAGCAGCGGTGCAGGGGACATCATACTACGGGAGCAGTTCTTC.

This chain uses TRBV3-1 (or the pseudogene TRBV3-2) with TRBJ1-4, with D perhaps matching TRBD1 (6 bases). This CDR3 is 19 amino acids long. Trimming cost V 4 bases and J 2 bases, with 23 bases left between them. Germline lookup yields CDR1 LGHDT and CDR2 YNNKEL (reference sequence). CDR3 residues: CASSRIIKTGRGTNEKLFF. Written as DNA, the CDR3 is TGTGCCAGCAGCCGCATAATTAAAACAGGGCGAGGGACTAATGAAAAACTGTTTTTT.

CDR3 in amino acids: CAIRSSTGELFF. Here the CDR3 DNA reads TGTGCCATCAGATCGAGTACCGGGGAGCTGTTTTTT. The chain is built from TRBV10-3 and TRBJ2-2; D remains unclear. The CDR3 contains 12 residues. Germline values: CDR1 ENHRY, CDR2 SYGVKD. Trimming pared 6 bases from V and 5 bases from J, leaving 7 bases between.

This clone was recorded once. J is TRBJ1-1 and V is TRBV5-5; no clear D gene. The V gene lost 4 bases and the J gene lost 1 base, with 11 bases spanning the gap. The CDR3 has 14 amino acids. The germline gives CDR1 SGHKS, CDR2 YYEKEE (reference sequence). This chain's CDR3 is CASSPGRENTEAFF. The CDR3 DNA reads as TGTGCCAGCAGCCCCGGACGGGAGAACACTGAAGCTTTCTTT.

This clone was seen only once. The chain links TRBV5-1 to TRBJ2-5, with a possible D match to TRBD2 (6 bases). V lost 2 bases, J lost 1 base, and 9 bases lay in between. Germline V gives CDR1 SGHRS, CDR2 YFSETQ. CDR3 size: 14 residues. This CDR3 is CASSFGGVQETQYF. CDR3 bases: TGCGCCAGCAGCTTTGGAGGGGTCCAAGAGACCCAGTACTTC.

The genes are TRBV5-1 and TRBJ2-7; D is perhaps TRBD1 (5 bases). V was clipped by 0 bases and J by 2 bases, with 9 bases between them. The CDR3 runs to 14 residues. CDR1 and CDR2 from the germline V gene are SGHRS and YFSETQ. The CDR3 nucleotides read TGCGCCAGCAGCTTGGACTTCAGGGCCTACGAGCAGTACTTC. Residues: CASSLDFRAYEQYF.

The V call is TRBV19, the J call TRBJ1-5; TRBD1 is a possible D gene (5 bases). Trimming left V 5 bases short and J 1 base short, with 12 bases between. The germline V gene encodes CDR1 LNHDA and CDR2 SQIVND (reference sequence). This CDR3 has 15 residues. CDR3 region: CASSPVRVSNQPQHF. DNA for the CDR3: TGTGCCAGTAGTCCCGTCAGGGTAAGCAATCAGCCCCAGCATTTT.

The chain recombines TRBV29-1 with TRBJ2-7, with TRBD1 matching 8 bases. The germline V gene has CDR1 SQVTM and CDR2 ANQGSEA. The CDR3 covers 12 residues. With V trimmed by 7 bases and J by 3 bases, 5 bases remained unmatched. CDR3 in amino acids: CSAGQGNYEQYF. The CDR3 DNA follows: TGCAGCGCCGGACAGGGTAACTACGAGCAGTACTTC.

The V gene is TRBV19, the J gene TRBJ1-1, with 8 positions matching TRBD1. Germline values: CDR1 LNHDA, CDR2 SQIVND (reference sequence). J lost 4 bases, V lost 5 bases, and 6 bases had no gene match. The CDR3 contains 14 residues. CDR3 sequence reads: CASSPNRGGTEAFF. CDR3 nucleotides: TGTGCCAGTAGTCCAAACAGGGGGGGCACTGAAGCTTTCTTT.

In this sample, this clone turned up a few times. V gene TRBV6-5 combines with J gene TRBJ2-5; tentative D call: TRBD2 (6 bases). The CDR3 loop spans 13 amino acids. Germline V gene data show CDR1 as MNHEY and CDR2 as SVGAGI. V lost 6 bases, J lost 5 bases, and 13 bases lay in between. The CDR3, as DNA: TGTGCCAGCAGGGAGGAGGGGCGGGAGACCCAGTACTTC. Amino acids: CASREEGRETQYF.

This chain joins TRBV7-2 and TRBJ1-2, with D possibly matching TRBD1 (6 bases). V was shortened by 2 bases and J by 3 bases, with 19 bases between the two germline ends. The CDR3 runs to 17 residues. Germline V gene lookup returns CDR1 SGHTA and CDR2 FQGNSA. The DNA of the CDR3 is TGTGCCAGCAGCTTATTTCTAAAAACAGGGTCGGACTATGGCTACACCTTC. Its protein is CASSLFLKTGSDYGYTF.

The CDR3 coding sequence is TGTGCCAGCAAAGCCCCAACAGGGAACACTGAAGCTTTCTTT. Protein product: CASKAPTGNTEAFF. This chain connects TRBV6-5 to TRBJ1-1; tentative D call: TRBD1 (5 bases). Between the trimmed V and J ends, which lost 7 bases and 1 base, there was a span of 13 bases. Germline V CDR1 and CDR2: MNHEY, SVGAGI. The CDR3 runs 14 residues.

This CDR3 is CASSISQGGRDGYTF. CDR3 in DNA: TGTGCCAGTAGTATATCTCAGGGGGGTAGAGATGGCTACACCTTC. The genes are TRBV19 and TRBJ1-2, with 7 bases aligning to TRBD1. CDR3 length: 15 residues. CDR1 is LNHDA, CDR2 SQIVND, per germline (reference sequence). With V trimmed by 2 bases and J by 6 bases, 9 bases remained unmatched.